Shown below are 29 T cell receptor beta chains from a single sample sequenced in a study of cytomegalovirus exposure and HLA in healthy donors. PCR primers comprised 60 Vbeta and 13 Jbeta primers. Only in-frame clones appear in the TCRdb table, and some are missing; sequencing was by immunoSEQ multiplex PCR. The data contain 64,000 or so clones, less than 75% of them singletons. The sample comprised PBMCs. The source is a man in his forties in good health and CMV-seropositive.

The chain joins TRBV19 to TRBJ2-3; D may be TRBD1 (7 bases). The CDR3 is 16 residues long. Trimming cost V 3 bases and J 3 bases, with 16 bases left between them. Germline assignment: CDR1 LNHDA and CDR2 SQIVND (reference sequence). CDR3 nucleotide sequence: TGTGCCAGTAGTATGGATGGGGCAGGGGGGACAGATACGCAGTATTTT. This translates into CASSMDGAGGTDTQYF.

CDR3 sequence: CASSLVQGNTGELFF. CDR3 DNA sequence: TGTGCCAGCAGCTTGGTGCAGGGAAACACCGGGGAGCTGTTTTTT. The genes are TRBV5-6 and TRBJ2-2; TRBD1 might be the D (5 bases). Trimming removed 0 bases from V and 2 bases from J, with 8 bases in between. The length of the CDR3 is 15 residues. Germline values: CDR1 SGHDT, CDR2 YYEEEE.

The CDR3 nucleotides read TGTGCCAGCACCACCCCCCACAGGGGGAACGGGGAGCTGTTTTTT. Translated: CASTTPHRGNGELFF. This chain uses TRBV27 with TRBJ2-2; 8 nucleotides line up with TRBD1. J lost 7 bases, V lost 7 bases, and 11 bases had no gene match. Germline CDR1 is MNHEY and CDR2 is SMNVEV (reference sequence). The length of the CDR3 is 15 residues.

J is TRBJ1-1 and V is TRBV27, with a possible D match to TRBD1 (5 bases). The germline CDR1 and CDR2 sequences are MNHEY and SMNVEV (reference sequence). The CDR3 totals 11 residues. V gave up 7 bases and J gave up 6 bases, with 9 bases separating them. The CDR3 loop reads CASIVGAEAFF. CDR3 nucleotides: TGTGCCAGCATTGTAGGGGCTGAAGCTTTCTTT.

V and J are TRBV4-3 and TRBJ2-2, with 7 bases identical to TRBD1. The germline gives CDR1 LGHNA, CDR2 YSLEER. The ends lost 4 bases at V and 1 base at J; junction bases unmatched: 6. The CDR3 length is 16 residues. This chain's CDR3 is CASSPGTVLNTGELFF. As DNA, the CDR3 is TGCGCCAGCAGCCCCGGGACAGTACTGAACACCGGGGAGCTGTTTTTT.

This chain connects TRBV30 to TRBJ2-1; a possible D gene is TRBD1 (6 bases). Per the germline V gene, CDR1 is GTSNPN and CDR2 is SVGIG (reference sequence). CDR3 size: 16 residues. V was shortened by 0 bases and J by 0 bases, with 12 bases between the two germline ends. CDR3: CAWSVIGTLSYNEQFF. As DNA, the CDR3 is TGTGCCTGGAGTGTAATAGGGACACTCTCCTACAATGAGCAGTTCTTC.

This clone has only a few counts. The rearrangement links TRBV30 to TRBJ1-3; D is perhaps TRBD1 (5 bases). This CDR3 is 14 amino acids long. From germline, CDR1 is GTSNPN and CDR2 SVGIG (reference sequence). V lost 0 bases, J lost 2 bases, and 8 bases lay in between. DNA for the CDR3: TGTGCCTGGAGTGTAGGACATCCTGGAAACACCATATATTTT. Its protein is CAWSVGHPGNTIYF.

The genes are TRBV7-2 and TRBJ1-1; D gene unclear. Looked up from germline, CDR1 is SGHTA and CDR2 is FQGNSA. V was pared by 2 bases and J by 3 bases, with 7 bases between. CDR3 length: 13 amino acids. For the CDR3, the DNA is TGTGCCAGCAGCTTATATCTATACACTGAAGCTTTCTTT. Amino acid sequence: CASSLYLYTEAFF.

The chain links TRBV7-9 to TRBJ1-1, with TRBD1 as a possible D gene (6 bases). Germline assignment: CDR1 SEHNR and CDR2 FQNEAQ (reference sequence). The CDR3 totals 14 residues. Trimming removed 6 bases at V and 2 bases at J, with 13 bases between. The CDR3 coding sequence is TGTGCCAGCAGTCTTGGACAGATTAACACTGAAGCTTTCTTT. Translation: CASSLGQINTEAFF.

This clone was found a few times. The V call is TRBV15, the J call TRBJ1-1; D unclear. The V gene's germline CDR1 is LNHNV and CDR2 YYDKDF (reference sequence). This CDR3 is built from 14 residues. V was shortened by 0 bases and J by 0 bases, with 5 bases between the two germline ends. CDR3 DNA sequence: TGTGCCACCAGCAGAGACAGGATGAACACTGAAGCTTTCTTT. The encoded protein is CATSRDRMNTEAFF.

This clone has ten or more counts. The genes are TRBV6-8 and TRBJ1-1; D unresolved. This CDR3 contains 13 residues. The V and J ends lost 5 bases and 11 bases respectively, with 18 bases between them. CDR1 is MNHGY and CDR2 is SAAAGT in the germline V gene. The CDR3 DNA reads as TGTGCCAGCAGTACACGACGGGGAGGAAGGGCTTTCTTT. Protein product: CASSTRRGGRAFF.

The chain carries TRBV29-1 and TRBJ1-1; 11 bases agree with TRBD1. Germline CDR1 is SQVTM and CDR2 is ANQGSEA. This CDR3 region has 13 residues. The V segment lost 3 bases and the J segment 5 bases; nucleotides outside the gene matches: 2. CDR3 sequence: CSVEDRGRTEAFF. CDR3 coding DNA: TGCAGCGTTGAGGACAGGGGGCGGACTGAAGCTTTCTTT.

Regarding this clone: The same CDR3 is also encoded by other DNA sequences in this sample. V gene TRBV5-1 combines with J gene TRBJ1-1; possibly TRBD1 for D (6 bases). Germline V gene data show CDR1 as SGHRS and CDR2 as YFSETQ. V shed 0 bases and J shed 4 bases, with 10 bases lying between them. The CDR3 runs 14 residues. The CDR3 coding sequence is TGCGCCAGCAGCTTGGGGCAGGGGAGCACTGAAGCTTTCTTT. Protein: CASSLGQGSTEAFF. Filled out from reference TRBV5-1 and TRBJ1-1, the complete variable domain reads KAGVTQTPRYLIKTRGQQVTLSCSPISGHRSVSWYQQTPGQGLQFLFEYFSETQRNKGNFPGRFSGRQFSNSRSEMNVSTLELGDSALYLCASSLGQGSTEAFFGQGTRLTVV.

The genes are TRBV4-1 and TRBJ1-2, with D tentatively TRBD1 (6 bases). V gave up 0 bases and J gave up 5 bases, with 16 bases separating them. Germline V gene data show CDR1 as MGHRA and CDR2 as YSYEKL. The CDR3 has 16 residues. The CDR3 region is CASSQDWGQGRYGYTF. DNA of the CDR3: TGCGCCAGCAGCCAAGATTGGGGGCAGGGAAGGTATGGCTACACCTTC.

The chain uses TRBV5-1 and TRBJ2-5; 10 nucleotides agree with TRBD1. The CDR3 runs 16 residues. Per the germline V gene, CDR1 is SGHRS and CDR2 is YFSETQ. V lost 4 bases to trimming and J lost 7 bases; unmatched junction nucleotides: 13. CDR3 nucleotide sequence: TGCGCCAGCAGCCAACGTTCGGGACAGGGGTTTGGGACCCAGTACTTC. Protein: CASSQRSGQGFGTQYF.

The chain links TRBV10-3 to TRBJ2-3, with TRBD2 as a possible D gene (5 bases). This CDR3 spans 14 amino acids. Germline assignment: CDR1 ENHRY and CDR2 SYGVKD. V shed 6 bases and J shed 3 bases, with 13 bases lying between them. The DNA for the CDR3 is TGTGCCATCAGCGAGGACTCAAAGACAGATACGCAGTATTTT. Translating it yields CAISEDSKTDTQYF.

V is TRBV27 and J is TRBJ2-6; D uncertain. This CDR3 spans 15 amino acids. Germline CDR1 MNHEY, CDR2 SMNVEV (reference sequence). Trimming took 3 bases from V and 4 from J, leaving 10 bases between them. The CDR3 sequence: CASSFWFGGANVLTF. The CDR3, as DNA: TGTGCCAGCAGTTTCTGGTTTGGCGGGGCCAACGTCCTGACTTTC. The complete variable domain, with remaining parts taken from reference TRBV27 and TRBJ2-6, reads EAQVTQNPRYLITVTGKKLTVTCSQNMNHEYMSWYRQDPGLGLRQIYYSMNVEVTDKGDVPEGYKVSRKEKRNFPLILESPSPNQTSLYFCASSFWFGGANVLTFGAGSRLTVL.

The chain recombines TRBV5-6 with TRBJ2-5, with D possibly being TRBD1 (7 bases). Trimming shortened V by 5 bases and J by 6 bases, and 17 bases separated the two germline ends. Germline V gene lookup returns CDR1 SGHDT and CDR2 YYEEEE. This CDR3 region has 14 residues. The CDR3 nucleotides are TGTGCCAGCAGGGACTGGCAGGGGGGAAAGACCCAGTACTTC. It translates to CASRDWQGGKTQYF. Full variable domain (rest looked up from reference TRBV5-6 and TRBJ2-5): DAGVTQSPTHLIKTRGQQVTLRCSPKSGHDTVSWYQQALGQGPQFIFQYYEEEERQRGNFPDRFSGHQFPNYSSELNVNALLLGDSALYLCASRDWQGGKTQYFGPGTRLLVL.

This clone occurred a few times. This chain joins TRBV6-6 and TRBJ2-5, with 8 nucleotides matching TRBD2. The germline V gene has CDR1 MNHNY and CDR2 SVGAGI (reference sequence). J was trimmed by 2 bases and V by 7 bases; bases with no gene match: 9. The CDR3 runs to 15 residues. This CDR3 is CASTLSLADQETQYF. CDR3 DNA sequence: TGTGCCAGCACTCTCTCACTAGCGGATCAAGAGACCCAGTACTTC.

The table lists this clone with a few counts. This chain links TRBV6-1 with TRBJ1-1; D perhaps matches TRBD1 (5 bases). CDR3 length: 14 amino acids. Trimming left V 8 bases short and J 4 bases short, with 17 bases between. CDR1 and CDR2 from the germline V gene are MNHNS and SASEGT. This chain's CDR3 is CASDASREGTEAFF. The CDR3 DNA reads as TGTGCCAGCGACGCCTCCAGGGAGGGCACTGAAGCTTTCTTT.

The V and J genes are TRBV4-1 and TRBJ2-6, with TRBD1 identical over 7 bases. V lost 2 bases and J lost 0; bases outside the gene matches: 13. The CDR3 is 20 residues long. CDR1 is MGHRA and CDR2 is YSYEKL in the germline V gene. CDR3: CASSQFPPPDRTSGANVLTF. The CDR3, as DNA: TGCGCCAGCAGCCAATTCCCCCCTCCGGACAGGACCTCTGGGGCCAACGTCCTGACTTTC.

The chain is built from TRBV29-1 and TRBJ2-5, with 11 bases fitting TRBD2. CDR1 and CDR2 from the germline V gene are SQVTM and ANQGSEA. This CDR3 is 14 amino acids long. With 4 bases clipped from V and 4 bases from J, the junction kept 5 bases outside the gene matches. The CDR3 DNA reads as TGCAGCGTTGCGTGGCTAGCGGGAGGAGAGACCCAGTACTTC. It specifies CSVAWLAGGETQYF. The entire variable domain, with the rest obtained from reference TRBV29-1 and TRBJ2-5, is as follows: SAVISQKPSRDICQRGTSLTIQCQVDSQVTMMFWYRQQPGQSLTLIATANQGSEATYESGFVIDKFPISRPNLTFSTLTVSNMSPEDSSIYLCSVAWLAGGETQYFGPGTRLLVL.

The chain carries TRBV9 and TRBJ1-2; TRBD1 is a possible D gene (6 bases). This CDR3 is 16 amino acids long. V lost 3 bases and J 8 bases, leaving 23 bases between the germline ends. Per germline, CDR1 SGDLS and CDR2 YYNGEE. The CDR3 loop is CASSGITGSGFGGYTF. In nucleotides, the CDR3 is TGTGCCAGCAGCGGAATTACAGGGAGTGGGTTCGGGGGCTACACCTTC.

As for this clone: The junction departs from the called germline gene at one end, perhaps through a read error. The DNA of the CDR3 is TGTGCCAGCAGTTTAGATACAGGCCTTAATGAAAAACTGTTTTTT. Its translation is CASSLDTGLNEKLFF. V and J are TRBV7-9 and TRBJ1-4; the D gene is possibly TRBD1 (5 bases). Germline-derived CDR1 and CDR2 are SEHNR and FQNEAQ (reference sequence). The CDR3 totals 15 residues.

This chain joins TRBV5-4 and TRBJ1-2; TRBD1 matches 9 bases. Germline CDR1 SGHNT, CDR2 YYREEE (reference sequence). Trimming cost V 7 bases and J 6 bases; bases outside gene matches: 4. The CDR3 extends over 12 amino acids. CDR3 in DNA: TGTGCCAGCGAGGGACAGGGCGATGGCTACACCTTC. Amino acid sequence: CASEGQGDGYTF.

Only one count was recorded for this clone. CDR3 residues: CSVRDRLTNDEQFF. CDR3 DNA: TGCAGCGTTCGGGACAGGTTAACGAACGATGAGCAGTTCTTC. The rearrangement uses TRBV29-1 and TRBJ2-1; 8 bases are shared with TRBD1. The V and J ends lost 5 bases and 8 bases, in that order; junction bases with no gene match: 11. This CDR3 is built from 14 residues. The germline V gene encodes CDR1 SQVTM and CDR2 ANQGSEA.

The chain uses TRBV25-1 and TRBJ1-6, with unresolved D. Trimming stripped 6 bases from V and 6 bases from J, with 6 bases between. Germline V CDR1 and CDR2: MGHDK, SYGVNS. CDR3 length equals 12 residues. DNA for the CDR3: TGTGCCAGCAGGACGGGTAATTCACCCCTCCACTTT. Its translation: CASRTGNSPLHF.

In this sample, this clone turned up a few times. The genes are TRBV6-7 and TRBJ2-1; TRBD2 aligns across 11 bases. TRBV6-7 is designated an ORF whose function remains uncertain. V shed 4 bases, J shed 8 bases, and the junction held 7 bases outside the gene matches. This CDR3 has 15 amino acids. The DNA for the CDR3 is TGTGCCAGCAGTTCGCGACTAGCGGGAAGCGATGAGCAGTTCTTC. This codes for CASSSRLAGSDEQFF.

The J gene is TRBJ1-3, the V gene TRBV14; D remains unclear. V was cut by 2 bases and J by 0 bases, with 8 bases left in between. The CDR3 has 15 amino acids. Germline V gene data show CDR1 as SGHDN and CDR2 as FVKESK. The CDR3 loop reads CASSQLPPSGNTIYF. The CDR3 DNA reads TGTGCCAGCAGCCAACTACCCCCCTCTGGAAACACCATATATTTT.